This TCR beta chain originates from a study of blood T cell repertoires in COVID-19. Study context: Whether acute or convalescent, the COVID-19 samples came from the United States, Italy and Spain. The cDNA or gDNA used as material had been derived from T cells, B-cell-depleted T cells, or PBMCs.

CDR1 SGHNT and CDR2 YYREEE come from the germline V gene (reference sequence). Trimming removed 0 bases at V and 2 bases at J, with 5 bases between. The CDR3 covers 13 residues. Original handling: It was from reference gene primer amplification that nucleated cell counts were estimated. The assay was immunoSEQ multiplex PCR, and TCRdb's table has in-frame clones only and misses some. That table furnishes V, J and clone size, whereas the DNA furnished D and trimming. The data contain roughly 35,000 clones, roughly nine tenths of them singletons. Sample: peripheral blood. The chain is built from TRBV5-4 and TRBJ1-2; D might be TRBD1 (5 bases). This TCR derives from a man aged 45 to 65 with active or convalescent COVID-19. The CDR3 sequence: CASSLDRNYGYTF. In nucleotides, the CDR3 is TGTGCCAGCAGCTTGGACAGGAACTATGGCTACACCTTC.